This T cell receptor beta chain came from a study of early stage breast cancer tumors. Sequenced by immunoSEQ multiplex PCR; TCRdb stores in-frame clones only, minus some. The table includes fewer than 35,000 clones, 74% detected once. Trimming cost V 9 bases and J 5 bases, with 17 bases left between them. Germline CDR1 and CDR2: LNHDA and SQIVND (reference sequence). The CDR3 is made up of 13 amino acids. The sequence was collected from a person in their twenties or thirties with breast cancer. This chain links TRBV19 with TRBJ2-7; no reliable D call. The source material was breast tumor tissue. The CDR3 sequence: CASSPQVANEQYF. The CDR3 coding sequence is TGTGCCAGCAGTCCCCAGGTGGCTAACGAGCAGTACTTC. The variable domain in full, with the rest retrieved from reference TRBV19 and TRBJ2-7, is DGGITQSPKYLFRKEGQNVTLSCEQNLNHDAMYWYRQDPGQGLRLIYYSQIVNDFQKGDIAEGYSVSREKKESFPLTVTSAQKNPTAFYLCASSPQVANEQYFGPGTRLTVT.